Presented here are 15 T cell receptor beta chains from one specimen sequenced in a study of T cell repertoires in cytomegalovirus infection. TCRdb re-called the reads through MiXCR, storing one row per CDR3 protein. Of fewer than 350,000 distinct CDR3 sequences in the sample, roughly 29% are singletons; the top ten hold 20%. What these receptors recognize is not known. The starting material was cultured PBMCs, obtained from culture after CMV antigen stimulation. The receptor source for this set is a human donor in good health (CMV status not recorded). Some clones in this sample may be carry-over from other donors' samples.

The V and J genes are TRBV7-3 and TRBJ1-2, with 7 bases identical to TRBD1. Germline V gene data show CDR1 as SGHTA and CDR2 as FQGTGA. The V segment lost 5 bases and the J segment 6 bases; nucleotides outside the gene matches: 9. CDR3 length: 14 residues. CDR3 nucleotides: TGTGCCAGCAGCACCAGACAGGGAGGGGATGGCTACACCTTC. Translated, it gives CASSTRQGGDGYTF.

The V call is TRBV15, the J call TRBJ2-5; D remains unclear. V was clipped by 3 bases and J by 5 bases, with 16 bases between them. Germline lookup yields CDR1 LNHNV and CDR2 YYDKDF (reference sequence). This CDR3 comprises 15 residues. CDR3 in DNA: TGTGCCACCAGCAGGGCCCCCGACCCGGTGGAGACCCAGTACTTC. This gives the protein CATSRAPDPVETQYF.

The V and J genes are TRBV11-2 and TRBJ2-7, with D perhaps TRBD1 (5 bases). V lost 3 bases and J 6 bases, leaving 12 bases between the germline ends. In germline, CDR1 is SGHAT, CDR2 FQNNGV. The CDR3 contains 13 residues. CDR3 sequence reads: CASSFRREGEQYF. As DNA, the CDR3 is TGTGCCAGCAGCTTCCGCAGGGAAGGCGAGCAGTACTTC.

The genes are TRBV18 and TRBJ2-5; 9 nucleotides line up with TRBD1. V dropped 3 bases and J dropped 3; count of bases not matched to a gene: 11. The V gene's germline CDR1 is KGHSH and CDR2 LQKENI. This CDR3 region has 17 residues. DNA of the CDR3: TGTGCCAGCTCACCGGTCTTGGGACAGGGATCGGAAGAGACCCAGTACTTC. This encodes CASSPVLGQGSEETQYF. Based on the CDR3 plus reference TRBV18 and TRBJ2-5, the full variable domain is NAGVMQNPRHLVRRRGQEARLRCSPMKGHSHVYWYRQLPEEGLKFMVYLQKENIIDESGMPKERFSAEFPKEGPSILRIQQVVRGDSAAYFCASSPVLGQGSEETQYFGPGTRLLVL.

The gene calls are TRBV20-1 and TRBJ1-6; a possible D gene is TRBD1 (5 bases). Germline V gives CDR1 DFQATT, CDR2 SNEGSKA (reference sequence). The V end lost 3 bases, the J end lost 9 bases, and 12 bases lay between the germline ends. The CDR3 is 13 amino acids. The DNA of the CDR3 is TGCAGTGCTAGGGGGGGGTCCGGTTCACCCCTCCACTTT. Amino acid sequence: CSARGGSGSPLHF.

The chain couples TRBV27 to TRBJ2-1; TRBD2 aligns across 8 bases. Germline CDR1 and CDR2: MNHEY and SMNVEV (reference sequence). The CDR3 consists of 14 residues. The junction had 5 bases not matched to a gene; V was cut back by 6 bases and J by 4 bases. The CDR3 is CASSHSGAYNEQFF. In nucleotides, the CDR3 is TGTGCCAGCAGCCATAGCGGGGCTTACAATGAGCAGTTCTTC.

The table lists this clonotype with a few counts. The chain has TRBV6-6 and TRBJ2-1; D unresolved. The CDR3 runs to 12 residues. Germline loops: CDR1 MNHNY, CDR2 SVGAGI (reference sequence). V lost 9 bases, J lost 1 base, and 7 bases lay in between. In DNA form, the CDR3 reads TGTGCCAGTACACTATCCTACAATGAGCAGTTCTTC. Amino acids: CASTLSYNEQFF.

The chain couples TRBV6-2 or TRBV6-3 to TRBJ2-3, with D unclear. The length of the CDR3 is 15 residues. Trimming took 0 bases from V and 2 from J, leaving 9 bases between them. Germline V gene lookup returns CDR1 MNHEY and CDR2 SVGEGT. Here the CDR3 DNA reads TGTGCCAGCAGTTACTCGAAGGGCCTCACAGATACGCAGTATTTT. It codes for CASSYSKGLTDTQYF.

The CDR3 region has the DNA TGTGCCAGCAGCTTACGTTTCGGGGCGGAGCAGTTCTTC. Amino acid sequence: CASSLRFGAEQFF. The chain recombines TRBV11-2 with TRBJ2-1; tentatively, D is TRBD1 or TRBD2 (5 bases each). V was shortened by 2 bases and J by 10 bases, with 12 bases between the two germline ends. Germline V lookup: CDR1 SGHAT, CDR2 FQNNGV. This CDR3 contains 13 residues.

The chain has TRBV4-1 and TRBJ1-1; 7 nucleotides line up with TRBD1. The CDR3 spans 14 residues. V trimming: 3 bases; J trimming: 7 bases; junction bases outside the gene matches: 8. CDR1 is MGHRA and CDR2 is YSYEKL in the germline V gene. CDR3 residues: CASSQPFTGDEAFF. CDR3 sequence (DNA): TGCGCCAGCAGCCAGCCCTTCACAGGGGATGAAGCTTTCTTT.

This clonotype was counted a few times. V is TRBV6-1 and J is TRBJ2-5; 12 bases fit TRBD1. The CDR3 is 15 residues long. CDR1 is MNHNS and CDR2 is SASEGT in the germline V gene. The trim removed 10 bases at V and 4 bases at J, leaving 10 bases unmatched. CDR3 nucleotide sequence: TGTGCCACCGAGGGACAGGGGGCGGTACCAGAGACCCAGTACTTC. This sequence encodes CATEGQGAVPETQYF.

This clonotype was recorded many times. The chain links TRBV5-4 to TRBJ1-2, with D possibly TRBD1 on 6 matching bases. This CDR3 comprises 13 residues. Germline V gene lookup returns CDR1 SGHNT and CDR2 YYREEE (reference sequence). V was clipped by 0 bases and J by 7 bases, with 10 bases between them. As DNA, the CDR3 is TGTGCCAGCAGCTTGGCGGGGGCAGCTGGCTACACCTTC. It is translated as CASSLAGAAGYTF.

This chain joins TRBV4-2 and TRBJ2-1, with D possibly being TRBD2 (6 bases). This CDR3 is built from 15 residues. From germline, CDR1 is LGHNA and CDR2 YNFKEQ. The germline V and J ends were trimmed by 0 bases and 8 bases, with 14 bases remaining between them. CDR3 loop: CASSQESGGSDEQFF. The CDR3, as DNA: TGTGCCAGCAGCCAAGAGTCTGGGGGGTCGGATGAGCAGTTCTTC.

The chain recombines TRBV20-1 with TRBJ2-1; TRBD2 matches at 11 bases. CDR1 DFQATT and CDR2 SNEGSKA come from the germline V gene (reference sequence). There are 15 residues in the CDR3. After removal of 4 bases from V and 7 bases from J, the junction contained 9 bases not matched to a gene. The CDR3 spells CSAKELAGDGNEQFF. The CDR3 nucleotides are TGCAGTGCTAAGGAACTAGCGGGAGATGGTAATGAGCAGTTCTTC.

The CDR3 loop reads CASSYRGGENNEQFF. The CDR3, as DNA: TGTGCCAGCAGCTATCGCGGGGGGGAGAACAATGAGCAGTTCTTC. The V call is TRBV7-9, the J call TRBJ2-1; TRBD2 matches 9 bases. The germline gives CDR1 SEHNR, CDR2 FQNEAQ (reference sequence). The ends lost 4 bases at V and 5 bases at J; junction bases unmatched: 6. The CDR3 loop spans 15 amino acids. Full variable domain (missing parts from reference TRBV7-9 and TRBJ2-1): DTGVSQNPRHKITKRGQNVTFRCDPISEHNRLYWYRQTLGQGPEFLTYFQNEAQLEKSRLLSDRFSAERPKGSFSTLEIQRTEQGDSAMYLCASSYRGGENNEQFFGPGTRLTVL.